This TCR beta chain was obtained from a study of blood T cell repertoires in COVID-19. In the study overall: Collection of acute and convalescent COVID-19 samples took place in the United States, Italy and Spain. Sources were T cells, B-cell-depleted T cells, or PBMCs; the material itself was cDNA or gDNA.

In germline, CDR1 is LGHNA, CDR2 YSLEER. CDR3 length: 16 residues. J lost 5 bases, V lost 0 bases, and 10 bases had no gene match. Under the authors' procedure: Reference gene primer amplification yielded estimated nucleated cell counts. The protocol was immunoSEQ multiplex PCR, while the TCRdb copy is restricted to in-frame clones and leaves out a portion. The V and J calls and the clone size are those of that table, but D and trimming were determined from the DNA. Of about 150,000 clones listed, roughly nine tenths are singletons. This clonotype was sampled from a woman aged 55-69 years with active COVID-19. The specimen was peripheral blood. The chain carries TRBV4-3 and TRBJ2-7, with 7 bases matching TRBD2. The CDR3 DNA follows: TGCGCCAGCAGCCAAGAAGTCCTAGCGGTGTTCAACGAGCAGTACTTC. Translated, it gives CASSQEVLAVFNEQYF.